This TCR beta chain was found in a study of human T cells and chemical hapten exposure. The wider study: Patches with 0.01% DPC went on the upper back, and the tests were read at 6 days.

TCRdb re-analysed the RACE reads in MiXCR, keeping a single row per CDR3 protein. The sample carries over 65,000 distinct CDR3 sequences, around 10% recorded once. Time point in this sample: patch test 3, about 24 weeks after DPC sensitization. Treatment denoted: therapeutic diphenylcyclopropenone sensitization with weekly scalp DPC. Blood, whole and unfractionated, served as the source for total RNA extraction. Losses at the gene ends were 4 bases for V and 1 base for J; bases not matched to a gene: 12. This CDR3 spans 18 amino acids. The germline gives CDR1 SGHDT, CDR2 YYEEEE. The receptor was isolated from a woman aged 50 to 60 with alopecia areata. Some clones in this sample may be carry-over from other donors' samples. Sequenced material: whole blood, taken in connection with sensitization to the hapten diphenylcyclopropenone (DPC). The rearrangement links TRBV5-6 to TRBJ2-3; 10 bases are shared with TRBD2. CDR3 DNA sequence: TGTGCCAGCAGCCTTCCGGGACTAGCGTTTGGCGGCACAGATACGCAGTATTTT. Amino acid sequence: CASSLPGLAFGGTDTQYF.